The T cell receptor beta chain described here comes from a study of blood T cell repertoires in COVID-19. CDR1 and CDR2 (germline): SGHDT, YYEEEE. Trimming stripped 0 bases from V and 3 bases from J, with 15 bases between. The CDR3 loop spans 16 amino acids. Here immunoSEQ multiplex PCR was the method, and the copy in TCRdb shows in-frame clones only, minus some. The repertoire has 150,000 to 200,000 clones, approximately 90% of them found once; the top ten carry around 2.3%. The chain is built from TRBV5-6 and TRBJ1-2; D unclear. Sequenced: peripheral blood. The source is a man aged 70 or older with active or convalescent COVID-19. CDR3 residues: CASSLGGPGGDYGYTF. Here the CDR3 DNA reads TGTGCCAGCAGCTTGGGCGGGCCCGGCGGGGACTATGGCTACACCTTC.